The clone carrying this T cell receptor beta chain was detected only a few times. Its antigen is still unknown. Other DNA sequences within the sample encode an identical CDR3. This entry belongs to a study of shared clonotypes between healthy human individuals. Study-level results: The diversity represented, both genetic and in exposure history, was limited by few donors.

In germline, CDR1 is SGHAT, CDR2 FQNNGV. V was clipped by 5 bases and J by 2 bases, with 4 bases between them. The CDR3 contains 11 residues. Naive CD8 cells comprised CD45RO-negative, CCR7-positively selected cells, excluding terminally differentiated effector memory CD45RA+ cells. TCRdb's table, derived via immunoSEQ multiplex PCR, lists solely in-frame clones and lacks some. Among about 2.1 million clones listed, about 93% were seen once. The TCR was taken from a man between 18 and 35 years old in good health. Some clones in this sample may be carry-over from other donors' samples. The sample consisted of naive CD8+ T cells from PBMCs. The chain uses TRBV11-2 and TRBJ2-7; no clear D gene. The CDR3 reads CASSLTYEQYF. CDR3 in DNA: TGTGCCAGCAGCCTTACCTACGAGCAGTACTTC.